This T cell receptor beta chain was documented in a study of CD8 T cells in ankylosing spondylitis. Study results and limitations: Some motif variants were previously reported in reactive arthritis synovial fluid and blood. The study identified a TCR beta motif of several highly homologous variants that appeared characteristic of ankylosing spondylitis blood. The clones that were linked to disease were reported to be significantly enriched in matched synovial fluid samples from ankylosing spondylitis patients.

This clonotype occurred many times. The antigen remains unidentified. With molecular barcodes, quantitative 5'-RACE was used to make the TCR beta libraries. TCRdb re-analysed the 5' RACE reads in MiXCR, keeping a single row per CDR3 protein. The sample contains 100,000 to 150,000 distinct CDR3 sequences, over 6% of which appear only once. The germline V gene has CDR1 SGDLS and CDR2 YYNGEE. This CDR3 comprises 14 residues. V was cut by 0 bases and J by 5 bases, with 12 bases left in between. This clonotype was sampled from a male donor with ankylosing spondylitis or in good health (not recorded which). The sequenced sample consisted of blood, either unsorted or a sorted T cell fraction (not recorded which). V is TRBV9 and J is TRBJ2-7; D remains ambiguous. CDR3 sequence reads: CASSVVPDYHEQYF. CDR3 DNA sequence: TGTGCCAGCAGCGTAGTACCAGATTACCACGAGCAGTACTTC.